This is a list of T cell receptor beta chains from one sample in a study of blood T cell dynamics during melanoma immunotherapy. TCRdb's table, derived via immunoSEQ multiplex PCR, lists solely in-frame clones and lacks some. There are several thousand clones in the sample; around 84% occur only once, and more than 15% lies in the top ten. The starting material was blood, obtained from a patient treated with checkpoint blockade. The receptors derive from a human donor with melanoma. CDR3s include the opening cysteine and the closing phenylalanine or tryptophan. The order of the fields is clone size, J gene, V gene, CDR3 length, D gene, CDR3 protein, CDR3 DNA. The D gene is left open where the match is weak. Clone size is stated in some rows and not others, as once, few, many or a class when expanded.

clone_size: -; j_call: TRBJ1-4; v_call: TRBV2; cdr3_length: 16; d_call: -; cdr3_aa: CASSYGQLTTNEKLFF; cdr3_nt: TGTGCCAGCAGCTACGGACAGTTAACAACTAATGAAAAACTGTTTTTT
clone_size: -; j_call: TRBJ2-7; v_call: TRBV28; cdr3_length: 13; d_call: -; cdr3_aa: CASVSASSYEQYF; cdr3_nt: TGTGCCAGCGTCTCGGCCTCGTCCTACGAGCAGTACTTC
clone_size: -; j_call: TRBJ1-4; v_call: TRBV4-2; cdr3_length: 16; d_call: -; cdr3_aa: CASSQDPRGAGEKLFF; cdr3_nt: TGTGCCAGCAGCCAAGATCCCCGAGGGGCGGGCGAAAAACTGTTTTTT
clone_size: -; j_call: TRBJ2-3; v_call: TRBV28; cdr3_length: 19; d_call: -; cdr3_aa: CASSLLVDTAEGFTDTQYF; cdr3_nt: TGTGCCAGCAGTTTGCTTGTCGACACAGCGGAGGGTTTCACAGATACGCAGTATTTT
clone_size: -; j_call: TRBJ2-1; v_call: TRBV10-3; cdr3_length: 15; d_call: -; cdr3_aa: CAISDPRTKRFEQFF; cdr3_nt: TGTGCCATCAGTGACCCGAGGACAAAGAGGTTTGAGCAGTTCTTC
clone_size: -; j_call: TRBJ2-5; v_call: TRBV30; cdr3_length: 14; d_call: TRBD1; cdr3_aa: CAWDTQGAGETQYF; cdr3_nt: TGTGCCTGGGATACACAGGGGGCGGGAGAGACCCAGTACTTC
clone_size: -; j_call: TRBJ2-5; v_call: TRBV6-1; cdr3_length: 14; d_call: -; cdr3_aa: CASSEGIGRETQYF; cdr3_nt: TGTGCCAGCAGTGAAGGGATAGGAAGAGAGACCCAGTACTTC
clone_size: -; j_call: TRBJ2-3; v_call: TRBV18; cdr3_length: 15; d_call: -; cdr3_aa: CASSPRRTTTDTQYF; cdr3_nt: TGTGCCAGCTCACCACGACGGACCACCACAGATACGCAGTATTTT
clone_size: -; j_call: TRBJ1-1; v_call: TRBV6-6; cdr3_length: 14; d_call: -; cdr3_aa: CASNQGNVNTEAFF; cdr3_nt: TGTGCCAGCAATCAAGGAAATGTGAACACTGAAGCTTTCTTT
clone_size: -; j_call: TRBJ2-1; v_call: TRBV11-3; cdr3_length: 14; d_call: -; cdr3_aa: CASSLSLTTNEQFF; cdr3_nt: TGTGCCAGCAGCTTATCCCTAACCACCAATGAGCAGTTCTTC
clone_size: -; j_call: TRBJ1-1; v_call: TRBV5-4; cdr3_length: 15; d_call: -; cdr3_aa: CASSGGPKKNTEAFF; cdr3_nt: TGTGCCAGCAGCGGGGGCCCCAAGAAGAACACTGAAGCTTTCTTT
clone_size: few; j_call: TRBJ1-1; v_call: TRBV4-2; cdr3_length: 14; d_call: -; cdr3_aa: CASSLQGGYDEAFF; cdr3_nt: TGTGCCAGCAGCCTCCAGGGCGGGTACGATGAAGCTTTCTTT
clone_size: -; j_call: TRBJ2-3; v_call: TRBV13; cdr3_length: 13; d_call: -; cdr3_aa: CASSSLLELTQYF; cdr3_nt: TGTGCCAGCAGCTCGCTCCTAGAACTTACGCAGTATTTT
clone_size: -; j_call: TRBJ2-3; v_call: TRBV7-2; cdr3_length: 13; d_call: -; cdr3_aa: CASSLVPSDTQYF; cdr3_nt: TGTGCCAGCAGCTTAGTTCCTTCAGATACGCAGTATTTT
clone_size: -; j_call: TRBJ1-1; v_call: TRBV28; cdr3_length: 14; d_call: -; cdr3_aa: CASIRTDVTSEAFF; cdr3_nt: TGTGCCAGCATAAGGACAGATGTAACCTCTGAAGCTTTCTTT
clone_size: -; j_call: TRBJ2-3; v_call: TRBV9; cdr3_length: 14; d_call: TRBD2; cdr3_aa: CASSVASGTDTQYF; cdr3_nt: TGTGCCAGCAGCGTAGCTAGCGGGACAGATACGCAGTATTTT
clone_size: -; j_call: TRBJ2-5; v_call: TRBV5-1; cdr3_length: 12; d_call: -; cdr3_aa: CASSLGQETQYF; cdr3_nt: TGCGCCAGCAGCTTGGGCCAAGAGACCCAGTACTTC
clone_size: -; j_call: TRBJ2-1; v_call: TRBV30; cdr3_length: 15; d_call: TRBD1; cdr3_aa: CAWGKGTGAYNEQFF; cdr3_nt: TGTGCCTGGGGGAAGGGGACAGGGGCGTACAATGAGCAGTTCTTC
clone_size: once; j_call: TRBJ2-1; v_call: TRBV7-2; cdr3_length: 15; d_call: TRBD1; cdr3_aa: CASSPRGTGRGEQFF; cdr3_nt: TGTGCCAGCAGCCCACGCGGGACAGGGAGGGGTGAGCAGTTCTTC
clone_size: -; j_call: TRBJ2-1; v_call: TRBV18; cdr3_length: 15; d_call: -; cdr3_aa: CASSPPDSSYNEQFF; cdr3_nt: TGTGCCAGCTCACCACCGGACAGCTCCTACAATGAGCAGTTCTTC
clone_size: -; j_call: TRBJ2-1; v_call: TRBV19; cdr3_length: 14; d_call: -; cdr3_aa: CASSIEAANNEQFF; cdr3_nt: TGTGCCAGTAGTATAGAGGCGGCCAACAATGAGCAGTTCTTC
clone_size: -; j_call: TRBJ2-7; v_call: TRBV27; cdr3_length: 16; d_call: -; cdr3_aa: CASSPLKGSPSYEQYF; cdr3_nt: TGTGCCAGCAGTCCCCTGAAAGGGAGCCCCTCCTACGAGCAGTACTTC